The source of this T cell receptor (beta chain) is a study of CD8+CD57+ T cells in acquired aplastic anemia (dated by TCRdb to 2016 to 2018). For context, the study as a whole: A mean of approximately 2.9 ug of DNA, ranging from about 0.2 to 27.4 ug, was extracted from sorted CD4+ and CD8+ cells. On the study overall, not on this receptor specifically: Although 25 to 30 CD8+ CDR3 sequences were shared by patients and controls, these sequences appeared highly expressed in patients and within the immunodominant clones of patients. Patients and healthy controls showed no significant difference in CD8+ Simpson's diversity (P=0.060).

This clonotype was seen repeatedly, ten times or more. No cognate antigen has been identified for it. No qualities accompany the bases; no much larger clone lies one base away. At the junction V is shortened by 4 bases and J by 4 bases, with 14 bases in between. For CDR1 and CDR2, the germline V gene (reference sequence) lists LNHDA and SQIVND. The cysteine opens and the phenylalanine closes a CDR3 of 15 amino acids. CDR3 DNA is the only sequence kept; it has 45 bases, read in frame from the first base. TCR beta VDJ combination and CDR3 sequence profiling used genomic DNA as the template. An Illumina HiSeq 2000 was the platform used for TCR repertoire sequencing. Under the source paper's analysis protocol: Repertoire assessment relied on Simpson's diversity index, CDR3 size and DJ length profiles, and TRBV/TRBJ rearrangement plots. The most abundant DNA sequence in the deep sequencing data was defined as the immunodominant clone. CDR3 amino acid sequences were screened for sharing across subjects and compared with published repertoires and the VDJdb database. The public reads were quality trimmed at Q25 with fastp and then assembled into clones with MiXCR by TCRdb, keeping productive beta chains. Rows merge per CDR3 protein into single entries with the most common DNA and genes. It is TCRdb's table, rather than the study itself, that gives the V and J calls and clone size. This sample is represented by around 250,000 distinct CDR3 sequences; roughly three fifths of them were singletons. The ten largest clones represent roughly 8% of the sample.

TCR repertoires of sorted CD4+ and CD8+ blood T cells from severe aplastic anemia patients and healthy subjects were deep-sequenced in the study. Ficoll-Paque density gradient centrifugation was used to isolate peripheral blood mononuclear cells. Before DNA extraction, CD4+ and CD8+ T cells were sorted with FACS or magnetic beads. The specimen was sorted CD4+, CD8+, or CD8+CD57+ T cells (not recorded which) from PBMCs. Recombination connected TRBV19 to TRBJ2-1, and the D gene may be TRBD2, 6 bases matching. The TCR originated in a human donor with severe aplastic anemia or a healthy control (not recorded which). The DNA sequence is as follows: TGTGCCAGTAGTAATTGGGACTCAGGGTACAATGAGCAGTTCTTC. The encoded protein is CASSNWDSGYNEQFF.